Following are 20 T cell receptor beta chains from one sample sequenced in a study of technical replicates of blood from several donors. Repertoires were generated with immunoSEQ multiplex PCR, while TCRdb's copy carries only in-frame clones and drops some. The table lists approximately 70,000 clones, 90% to 95% of them singletons. Material for sequencing was T cells isolated from PBMCs. All receptors come from a human donor in good health. Some clones in this sample may be carry-over from other donors' samples.

V is TRBV10-3 and J is TRBJ2-2; 14 bases are a match to TRBD2. The CDR3 loop spans 17 amino acids. Germline CDR1 is ENHRY and CDR2 is SYGVKD. V lost 4 bases and J lost 4; bases outside the gene matches: 5. The CDR3 coding sequence is TGTGCCATCAGTGTTGGACTAGCGGGGGGAATCACCGGGGAGCTGTTTTTT. Protein sequence: CAISVGLAGGITGELFF.

CDR3 bases: TGTGCCAGCAGTTACTCCCAGGGGTGGACCGGGGAGCTGTTTTTT. It is translated as CASSYSQGWTGELFF. This sequence joins TRBV6-5 and TRBJ2-2; D may be TRBD1 (6 bases). This CDR3 has 15 amino acids. Germline values: CDR1 MNHEY, CDR2 SVGAGI. Trimming removed 0 bases from V and 5 bases from J, with 10 bases in between.

V usage is TRBV7-6 and J usage is TRBJ2-7, with TRBD2 identical over 10 bases. Losses at the gene ends were 11 bases for V and 4 bases for J; bases not matched to a gene: 11. This CDR3 is 14 amino acids long. CDR1 and CDR2 from the germline V gene are SGHVS and FNYEAQ. Here the CDR3 DNA reads TGTGCCTCAGCGGGAGGGCTTAAGTCTTACGAGCAGTACTTC. This translates into CASAGGLKSYEQYF.

The genes are TRBV7-9 and TRBJ2-5, with 7 nucleotides matching TRBD1. V lost 5 bases, J lost 9 bases, and 12 bases stayed unmatched. Germline-derived CDR1 and CDR2 are SEHNR and FQNEAQ (reference sequence). The CDR3 contains 14 residues. CDR3 sequence (DNA): TGTGCCAGCAGCGCACCGGGACAGATAGTCCCCCAGTACTTC. It specifies CASSAPGQIVPQYF. The variable domain in full, completed from reference TRBV7-9 and TRBJ2-5, reads DTGVSQNPRHKITKRGQNVTFRCDPISEHNRLYWYRQTLGQGPEFLTYFQNEAQLEKSRLLSDRFSAERPKGSFSTLEIQRTEQGDSAMYLCASSAPGQIVPQYFGPGTRLLVL.

V is TRBV10-2 and J is TRBJ1-1; 7 nucleotides align to TRBD1. The CDR3 runs 14 residues. The V gene end was trimmed by 6 bases and the J gene end by 2 bases; junction bases not matched to a gene: 6. Germline lookup yields CDR1 WSHSY and CDR2 SAAADI. This CDR3 reads CASRLNRGNTEAFF. The CDR3 DNA follows: TGCGCCAGCAGACTAAACAGGGGCAACACTGAAGCTTTCTTT.

The J gene is TRBJ1-2, the V gene TRBV6-1; TRBD1 agrees at 8 bases. Looked up from germline, CDR1 is MNHNS and CDR2 is SASEGT. The CDR3 is made up of 18 amino acids. Trimming cost V 0 bases and J 7 bases; bases outside gene matches: 16. Here the CDR3 DNA reads TGTGCCAGCAGTGAAGCTTCGCAGGGGGCGCTTAATTCAGGTGGCTACACCTTC. This codes for CASSEASQGALNSGGYTF.

The rearrangement uses TRBV29-1 and TRBJ2-7, with 10 nucleotides matching TRBD2. The CDR3 sequence is 16 residues long. Germline V gene sequence: CDR1 SQVTM, CDR2 ANQGSEA. The ends lost 7 bases at V and 2 bases at J; junction bases unmatched: 14. The CDR3 is CSARGLAGEGAYEQYF. DNA of the CDR3: TGCAGCGCAAGAGGGCTAGCGGGAGAGGGGGCCTACGAGCAGTACTTC.

This clone was recorded only once. The gene calls are TRBV29-1 and TRBJ2-1; 13 bases line up with TRBD2. The V gene's germline CDR1 is SQVTM and CDR2 ANQGSEA. The CDR3 sequence is 13 residues long. V was pared by 8 bases and J by 9 bases, with 7 bases of the junction left unmatched. The CDR3 DNA follows: TGCAGCATAGGACTAGCGGGGGACGGTGAGCAGTTCTTC. Encoded protein: CSIGLAGDGEQFF.

CDR3 nucleotide sequence: TGCAGCGGGGGACTAGCGGGTTACAATGAGCAGTTCTTC. The encoded protein is CSGGLAGYNEQFF. The rearrangement uses TRBV29-1 and TRBJ2-1, with 12 bases lining up with TRBD2. Germline-derived CDR1 and CDR2 are SQVTM and ANQGSEA. CDR3 length: 13 residues. V trimming: 7 bases; J trimming: 4 bases; junction bases outside the gene matches: 2.

The chain has TRBV6-1 and TRBJ2-2; unclear D gene. This CDR3 contains 14 residues. Trimming cost V 1 base and J 3 bases, with 6 bases left between them. Per the germline V gene, CDR1 is MNHNS and CDR2 is SASEGT. CDR3 amino acids: CASSEGRYTGELFF. The CDR3 bases are TGTGCCAGCAGTGAAGGCCGGTACACCGGGGAGCTGTTTTTT.

The J gene is TRBJ1-1, the V gene TRBV11-3; the D gene is possibly TRBD1 (6 bases). Trimming shortened V by 3 bases and J by 2 bases, and 7 bases separated the two germline ends. CDR1 is SGHNT, CDR2 YENEEA, per germline. This CDR3 comprises 13 residues. The CDR3 is CASSLDRNTEAFF. CDR3 in DNA: TGTGCCAGCAGCTTGGACAGAAACACTGAAGCTTTCTTT. The full variable domain, completed using reference TRBV11-3 and TRBJ1-1, is EAGVVQSPRYKIIEKKQPVAFWCNPISGHNTLYWYLQNLGQGPELLIRYENEEAVDDSQLPKDRFSAERLKGVDSTLKIQPAELGDSAVYLCASSLDRNTEAFFGQGTRLTVV.

This clone has more than one count but fewer than ten. The chain couples TRBV4-1 to TRBJ1-1; D gene ambiguous. V was trimmed by 1 base and J by 7 bases, leaving 16 bases between them. Germline V gene sequence: CDR1 MGHRA, CDR2 YSYEKL. This CDR3 has 15 residues. In nucleotides, the CDR3 is TGCGCCAGCAGCCAAGGCCGTAATCCGGGAGTTGAAGCTTTCTTT. Residues: CASSQGRNPGVEAFF.

The chain couples TRBV19 to TRBJ2-7; the D gene is possibly TRBD2 (5 bases). Germline CDR1 LNHDA, CDR2 SQIVND (reference sequence). The length of the CDR3 is 14 residues. The germline V and J ends were trimmed by 3 bases and 4 bases, with 13 bases remaining between them. As DNA, the CDR3 is TGTGCCAGTAGTATTGTCACTAGTTCATACGAGCAGTACTTC. Residues: CASSIVTSSYEQYF.

The rearrangement links TRBV7-9 to TRBJ2-2, with D hard to call. Per germline, CDR1 SEHNR and CDR2 FQNEAQ (reference sequence). The CDR3 has 13 amino acids. Trimming left V 4 bases short and J 8 bases short, with 11 bases between. The CDR3, as DNA: TGTGCCAGCAGCTCCATGTCGACAGGGGAGCTGTTTTTT. It yields the protein CASSSMSTGELFF. Supplemented by reference TRBV7-9 and TRBJ2-2, the full variable domain reads DTGVSQNPRHKITKRGQNVTFRCDPISEHNRLYWYRQTLGQGPEFLTYFQNEAQLEKSRLLSDRFSAERPKGSFSTLEIQRTEQGDSAMYLCASSSMSTGELFFGEGSRLTVL.

This clone was seen only once. CDR3 sequence reads: CAWRLSNSGANVLTF. For the CDR3, the DNA is TGTGCCTGGAGATTATCTAACTCTGGGGCCAACGTCCTGACTTTC. The chain links TRBV30 to TRBJ2-6; no clear D gene. The CDR3 runs 15 residues. In germline, CDR1 is GTSNPN, CDR2 SVGIG (reference sequence). V lost 3 bases and J 0 bases, leaving 9 bases between the germline ends.

The gene calls are TRBV11-3 and TRBJ2-2; D not certain. Trimming removed 10 bases at V and 16 bases at J, with 22 bases between. Germline V gene sequence: CDR1 SGHNT, CDR2 YENEEA. The CDR3 totals 12 residues. Here the CDR3 DNA reads TGTGCCACCGCGATCAGCGCGAGTACACAGTTTTTT. Encoded protein: CATAISASTQFF.

The V and J genes are TRBV7-9 and TRBJ2-3; TRBD1 is a possible D gene (5 bases). Germline loops: CDR1 SEHNR, CDR2 FQNEAQ (reference sequence). V gave up 3 bases and J gave up 4 bases, with 14 bases separating them. The CDR3 contains 15 residues. The CDR3 loop reads CASSFVLAGSDTQYF. Written as DNA, the CDR3 is TGTGCCAGCAGCTTCGTCTTAGCAGGGTCAGATACGCAGTATTTT.

The genes are TRBV29-1 and TRBJ1-4; D not resolved. Germline lookup yields CDR1 SQVTM and CDR2 ANQGSEA. CDR3 size: 13 residues. The ends were cut back, 0 bases at V and 8 bases at J, with 10 bases in the middle. The CDR3 coding sequence is TGCAGCGTTGAAGATCGGGAGGGCGAAAAACTGTTTTTT. It specifies CSVEDREGEKLFF. The full variable domain, rest sourced from reference TRBV29-1 and TRBJ1-4, is SAVISQKPSRDICQRGTSLTIQCQVDSQVTMMFWYRQQPGQSLTLIATANQGSEATYESGFVIDKFPISRPNLTFSTLTVSNMSPEDSSIYLCSVEDREGEKLFFGSGTQLSVL.

This clone appeared a single time. The rearrangement joins TRBV4-1 to TRBJ2-1; D remains ambiguous. The CDR3 extends over 12 amino acids. The germline V and J ends were trimmed by 4 bases and 10 bases, with 11 bases remaining between them. Germline lookup yields CDR1 MGHRA and CDR2 YSYEKL. CDR3 nucleotide sequence: TGCGCCAGCAGCCGTGAAAACCTAGAGCAGTTCTTC. This encodes CASSRENLEQFF.

V is TRBV6-5 and J is TRBJ1-1; TRBD1 agrees at 8 bases. CDR1 and CDR2 (germline): MNHEY, SVGAGI. The CDR3 spans 15 residues. V dropped 2 bases and J dropped 7; count of bases not matched to a gene: 9. The CDR3 loop is CASSYPRQGFDEAFF. The CDR3 DNA reads TGTGCCAGCAGTTACCCCAGACAGGGGTTTGATGAAGCTTTCTTT.